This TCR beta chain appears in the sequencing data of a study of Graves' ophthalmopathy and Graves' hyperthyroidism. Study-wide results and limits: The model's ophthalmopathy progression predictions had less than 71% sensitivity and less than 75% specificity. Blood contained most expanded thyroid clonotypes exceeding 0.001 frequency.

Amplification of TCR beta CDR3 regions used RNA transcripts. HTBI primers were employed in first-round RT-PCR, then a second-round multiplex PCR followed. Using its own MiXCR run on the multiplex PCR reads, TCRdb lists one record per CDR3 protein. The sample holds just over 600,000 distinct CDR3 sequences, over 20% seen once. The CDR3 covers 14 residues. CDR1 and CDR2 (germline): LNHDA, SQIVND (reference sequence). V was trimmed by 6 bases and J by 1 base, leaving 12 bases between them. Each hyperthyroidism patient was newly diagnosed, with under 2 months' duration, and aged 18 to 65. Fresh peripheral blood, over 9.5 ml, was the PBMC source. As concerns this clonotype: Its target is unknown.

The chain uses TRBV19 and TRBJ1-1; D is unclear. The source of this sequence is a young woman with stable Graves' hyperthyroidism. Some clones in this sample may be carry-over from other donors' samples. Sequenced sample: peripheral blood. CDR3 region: CASRYGSRNTEAFF. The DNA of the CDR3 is TGTGCCAGTAGGTACGGCAGCCGGAACACTGAAGCTTTCTTT.